This T cell receptor (beta chain) came from a study of CD8 T cells in ankylosing spondylitis. TCRdb reprocessed the 5' RACE reads with MiXCR, giving one entry per CDR3 protein. The sample lists more than 150,000 distinct CDR3 sequences, 18% seen once, with approximately 4% in the top ten. Germline CDR1 and CDR2: MNHEY and SVGEGT. This CDR3 has 16 amino acids. Trimming took 5 bases from V and 9 from J, leaving 23 bases between them. This clonotype was seen repeatedly, ten times or more. The gene calls are TRBV6-2 or TRBV6-3 and TRBJ2-4; D may be TRBD1 (6 bases). Sequences were obtained from blood, either unsorted or a sorted T cell fraction (not recorded which). The TCR sequence derives from a male donor aged 10-30 years with ankylosing spondylitis or in good health (not recorded which). In nucleotides, the CDR3 is TGTGCCAGCAGTCCTTCCGGACAGAGACGGACAATCATTCAGTACTTC. Translation: CASSPSGQRRTIIQYF.